Presented here are 27 T cell receptor beta chains from one specimen sequenced in a study of control samples from healthy donors and cancer patients (dated by TCRdb to 2018 to 2020). Receptor amplification or capture employed the immunoSEQ multiplex PCR assay. In its TCRdb copy, this immuneACCESS table keeps in-frame sequences only and misses some clones. Where compared with another copy, unresolved V genes explain less than half of these, and the others have no known cause. The sample data list approximately 140,000 clones, and 85% to 95% of these were observed just once. Around 13% of the sample is in the top ten clones. Sequencing was done on a sample of blood. Receptors were obtained from a man aged 35 to 55 in good health.

The gene calls are TRBV25-1 and TRBJ2-1, with 7 bases aligning to TRBD2. With 4 bases clipped from V and 2 bases from J, the junction kept 5 bases outside the gene matches. The CDR3 sequence is 15 residues long. Germline CDR1 reads MGHDK; CDR2 reads SYGVNS. The CDR3 sequence: CASSALSGTYNEQFF. CDR3 DNA sequence: TGTGCCAGCAGTGCTTTGAGCGGGACCTACAATGAGCAGTTCTTC.

The chain recombines TRBV27 with TRBJ1-5; TRBD1 agrees at 11 bases. The germline gives CDR1 MNHEY, CDR2 SMNVEV (reference sequence). The CDR3 loop spans 14 amino acids. J gave up 3 bases and V 6 bases, and 1 base lay outside the gene matches. DNA for the CDR3: TGTGCCAGCAGGGACAGGGGGCCCAATCAGCCCCAGCATTTT. Its protein product is CASRDRGPNQPQHF.

The CDR3 nucleotides read TGTGCCAGCAGCTTAGACAGGGTAGAGACCCAGTACTTC. It specifies CASSLDRVETQYF. This chain connects TRBV7-2 to TRBJ2-5, with D maybe TRBD1 (6 bases). Trimming removed 1 base from V and 4 bases from J, with 7 bases in between. Germline V gene sequence: CDR1 SGHTA, CDR2 FQGNSA. The CDR3 contains 13 residues. Combining the CDR3 with reference TRBV7-2 and TRBJ2-5 gives the whole variable domain GAGVSQSPSNKVTEKGKDVELRCDPISGHTALYWYRQSLGQGLEFLIYFQGNSAPDKSGLPSDRFSAERTGGSVSTLTIQRTQQEDSAVYLCASSLDRVETQYFGPGTRLLVL.

The rearrangement links TRBV7-8 to TRBJ1-2; D gene ambiguous. V was clipped by 2 bases and J by 3 bases, with 10 bases between them. The V gene's germline CDR1 is SGHVS and CDR2 FQNEAQ. CDR3 length: 14 residues. CDR3 nucleotide sequence: TGTGCCAGCAGCTTATGGTCAGCCTACTATGGCTACACCTTC. This sequence encodes CASSLWSAYYGYTF.

V is TRBV19 and J is TRBJ1-5, with 9 bases matching TRBD1. Losses at the gene ends were 8 bases for V and 1 base for J; bases not matched to a gene: 6. CDR1 is LNHDA, CDR2 SQIVND, per germline (reference sequence). CDR3 length: 15 residues. In nucleotides, the CDR3 is TGTGCCAGTCAGGACAGGGGTTTAAGCAATCAGCCCCAGCATTTT. Translating gives CASQDRGLSNQPQHF.

The chain has TRBV7-2 and TRBJ1-6; D is undetermined. Germline V gives CDR1 SGHTA, CDR2 FQGNSA. The length of the CDR3 is 16 residues. V was trimmed by 6 bases and J by 2 bases, leaving 14 bases between them. The CDR3 sequence: CASSFSGPTYNSPLHF. In DNA form, the CDR3 reads TGTGCCAGCAGTTTCAGTGGGCCGACCTATAATTCACCCCTCCACTTT.

The sample holds one count of this clone. The genes are TRBV20-1 and TRBJ2-5, with 12 bases that match TRBD2. The ends lost 3 bases at V and 1 base at J; junction bases unmatched: 6. Looked up from germline, CDR1 is DFQATT and CDR2 is SNEGSKA (reference sequence). The CDR3 covers 16 residues. The CDR3 DNA follows: TGCAGTGCTAGTGATTCGACTAGCGGGAGCCAAGAGACCCAGTACTTC. Its protein product is CSASDSTSGSQETQYF.

V and J are TRBV4-1 and TRBJ1-1, with TRBD1 matching over 7 bases. J was trimmed by 1 base and V by 3 bases; bases with no gene match: 5. CDR3 length equals 15 residues. Germline assignment: CDR1 MGHRA and CDR2 YSYEKL. CDR3 region: CASSQRGQENTEAFF. The CDR3 region has the DNA TGCGCCAGCAGCCAGAGGGGGCAGGAGAACACTGAAGCTTTCTTT.

This rearrangement joins TRBV7-9 to TRBJ1-1; D perhaps matches TRBD1 (5 bases). CDR3 length equals 14 residues. V lost 1 base and J 4 bases, leaving 10 bases between the germline ends. The V gene's germline CDR1 is SEHNR and CDR2 FQNEAQ (reference sequence). Written as DNA, the CDR3 is TGTGCCAGCAGCTTAGGGGTGGGGGTCACTGAAGCTTTCTTT. Amino acid sequence: CASSLGVGVTEAFF.

The chain joins TRBV6-5 to TRBJ2-7; 8 bases match TRBD1. The CDR3 has 15 residues. Germline V gene data show CDR1 as MNHEY and CDR2 as SVGAGI. With 4 bases clipped from V and 1 base from J, the junction kept 6 bases outside the gene matches. This CDR3 is CASSFDRGGSYEQYF. CDR3 DNA sequence: TGTGCCAGCAGTTTTGACAGGGGCGGTTCCTACGAGCAGTACTTC.

J is TRBJ2-7 and V is TRBV6-2 or TRBV6-3; D not certain. This CDR3 comprises 13 residues. The germline V and J ends were trimmed by 5 bases and 0 bases, with 8 bases remaining between them. Germline V gene lookup returns CDR1 MNHEY and CDR2 SVGEGT. The DNA for the CDR3 is TGTGCCAGCAGTACCTCGGTCTCCTACGAGCAGTACTTC. It yields the protein CASSTSVSYEQYF.

The chain couples TRBV10-1 to TRBJ2-7; D could derive from TRBD1 or TRBD2 (5 bases each). Germline loops: CDR1 WNHNN, CDR2 SYGVQD (reference sequence). This CDR3 is built from 13 residues. V gave up 8 bases and J gave up 5 bases, with 16 bases separating them. The CDR3 here is CASRGTGTHEQYF. CDR3 coding DNA: TGCGCCAGCCGTGGGACCGGGACCCACGAGCAGTACTTC.

V and J are TRBV6-4 and TRBJ2-2; 9 nucleotides agree with TRBD2. The CDR3 loop spans 15 amino acids. In germline, CDR1 is MRHNA, CDR2 SNTAGT. The V segment lost 5 bases and the J segment 2 bases; nucleotides outside the gene matches: 3. Written as DNA, the CDR3 is TGTGCCAGCAGTCGGCTAGCGGGAAACACCGGGGAGCTGTTTTTT. It specifies CASSRLAGNTGELFF.

The rearrangement links TRBV29-1 to TRBJ1-5; no firm D call. Germline CDR1 reads SQVTM; CDR2 reads ANQGSEA. The CDR3 length is 13 residues. V was shortened by 5 bases and J by 9 bases, with 17 bases between the two germline ends. The CDR3 loop reads CSVYHGPAGPQHF. For the CDR3, the DNA is TGCAGCGTTTATCACGGTCCCGCAGGGCCCCAGCATTTT.

The chain links TRBV4-1 to TRBJ1-5; TRBD1 matches at 9 bases. The CDR3 consists of 19 residues. Germline CDR1 and CDR2: MGHRA and YSYEKL. V gave up 0 bases and J gave up 1 base; unmatched junction bases: 10. The CDR3 nucleotides read TGCGCCAGCAGCCAAGAGGACAGGGGAAGGGGATTGAGCAATCAGCCCCAGCATTTT. It yields the protein CASSQEDRGRGLSNQPQHF.

CDR3 nucleotide sequence: TGTGCCAGCATACAGGGCGGCTACAATGAGCAGTTCTTC. It yields the protein CASIQGGYNEQFF. The chain recombines TRBV28 with TRBJ2-1; TRBD1 is a possible D gene (6 bases). CDR3 length equals 13 residues. In germline, CDR1 is MDHEN, CDR2 SYDVKM. Trimming left V 7 bases short and J 3 bases short, with 10 bases between.

This clone was recorded only once. The chain links TRBV10-3 to TRBJ2-3, with 11 bases lining up with TRBD2. Germline V gene data show CDR1 as ENHRY and CDR2 as SYGVKD. The CDR3 length is 17 residues. V trimming: 2 bases; J trimming: 2 bases; junction bases outside the gene matches: 6. The CDR3 reads CAISEPMTSGATDTQYF. The CDR3 DNA follows: TGTGCCATCAGTGAGCCGATGACTAGCGGGGCCACAGATACGCAGTATTTT.

The rearrangement joins TRBV6-2 or TRBV6-3 to TRBJ1-5; perhaps TRBD1 as D (6 bases). The germline V gene encodes CDR1 MNHEY and CDR2 SVGEGT. The V end was cut by 0 bases, the J end by 6 bases, with 12 bases between. The CDR3 runs 15 residues. The DNA of the CDR3 is TGTGCCAGCAGTTACTCTGGGGGCCGGCCTCAGCCCCAGCATTTT. Amino acid sequence: CASSYSGGRPQPQHF.

The rearrangement uses TRBV27 and TRBJ2-7; possibly TRBD1 for D (5 bases). The ends were cut back, 3 bases at V and 3 bases at J, with 9 bases in the middle. The CDR3 runs 13 residues. Germline V gene data show CDR1 as MNHEY and CDR2 as SMNVEV (reference sequence). CDR3 DNA sequence: TGTGCCAGCAGTTTCAGGGATCGCTACGAGCAGTACTTC. Translating gives CASSFRDRYEQYF.

This rearrangement joins TRBV5-1 to TRBJ2-2, with unresolved D. This CDR3 comprises 11 residues. Germline V lookup: CDR1 SGHRS, CDR2 YFSETQ. The ends were cut back, 4 bases at V and 7 bases at J, with 5 bases in the middle. In DNA, the CDR3 is TGCGCCAGCAGCCTCTACGGGGAGCTGTTTTTT. Translating it yields CASSLYGELFF.

V gene TRBV9 combines with J gene TRBJ2-3; unclear D gene. The CDR3 contains 15 residues. Germline CDR1 reads SGDLS; CDR2 reads YYNGEE. V was pared by 1 base and J by 7 bases, with 16 bases between. CDR3 region: CASSVSSASPHTQYF. CDR3 DNA sequence: TGTGCCAGCAGCGTAAGTTCAGCGTCCCCACATACGCAGTATTTT.

Only one count was recorded for this clone. This chain connects TRBV28 to TRBJ1-5; 8 nucleotides match TRBD1. The CDR3 contains 17 residues. Germline assignment: CDR1 MDHEN and CDR2 SYDVKM. V lost 4 bases and J lost 5; bases outside the gene matches: 13. The CDR3 sequence is CASSSDSSGGAYQPQHF. The CDR3 region has the DNA TGTGCCAGCAGTTCGGATAGTTCAGGGGGCGCGTATCAGCCCCAGCATTTT.

This chain joins TRBV11-2 and TRBJ2-7; D is perhaps TRBD1 or TRBD2 (5 bases each). Trimming left V 4 bases short and J 5 bases short, with 21 bases between. The germline V gene encodes CDR1 SGHAT and CDR2 FQNNGV. This CDR3 has 16 amino acids. DNA of the CDR3: TGTGCCAGCAGCTCCCCGAAGGGGAGTACTCCCCACGAGCAGTACTTC. Translated: CASSSPKGSTPHEQYF.

As concerns this clone: Other DNA variants within this sample encode the same CDR3. The chain employs TRBV24-1 and TRBJ1-5; TRBD1 agrees at 9 bases. The CDR3 has 13 residues. Germline V lookup: CDR1 KGHDR, CDR2 SFDVKD. V lost 4 bases, J lost 7 bases, and 1 base stayed unmatched. CDR3: CATSETGGQPQHF. The DNA for the CDR3 is TGTGCCACCAGTGAGACAGGGGGGCAGCCCCAGCATTTT.

The gene calls are TRBV10-1 and TRBJ2-2, with TRBD1 matching over 8 bases. Germline-derived CDR1 and CDR2 are WNHNN and SYGVQD (reference sequence). The J segment lost 6 bases and the V segment lost 0 bases, leaving 9 bases of the junction unmatched. This CDR3 is built from 17 residues. For the CDR3, the DNA is TGCGCCAGCAGTGAGTCGATAGGACAGGGTGTCCCCGGGGAGCTGTTTTTT. Protein: CASSESIGQGVPGELFF.

The V and J genes are TRBV5-4 and TRBJ1-2; maybe TRBD1 (5 bases). The V and J ends lost 4 bases and 2 bases respectively, with 15 bases between them. Germline V gene lookup returns CDR1 SGHNT and CDR2 YYREEE (reference sequence). This CDR3 has 15 residues. The CDR3 sequence: CASSLSGTENYGYTF. The CDR3 DNA follows: TGTGCCAGCAGCCTTTCCGGGACGGAGAACTATGGCTACACCTTC.

This clone showed up just once. The rearrangement links TRBV30 to TRBJ1-1; D gene unclear. Trimming cost V 2 bases and J 6 bases, with 4 bases left between them. Germline-derived CDR1 and CDR2 are GTSNPN and SVGIG (reference sequence). This CDR3 has 10 residues. DNA of the CDR3: TGTGCCTGGAGTCACGCTGAAGCTTTCTTT. Protein: CAWSHAEAFF.